Listed below are T cell receptor beta chains from one sample, sequenced in a study of blood T cell repertoires in COVID-19. This table comes from immunoSEQ multiplex PCR, and its TCRdb copy is limited to in-frame clones, with some not included. This sample has hundreds of thousands of clones, with more than 80% found just once. The specimen was peripheral blood. The receptors here all came from a woman between 25 and 40 years old with active or convalescent COVID-19. CDR3s include the opening cysteine and the closing phenylalanine or tryptophan. Each record gives: V gene, J gene, CDR3 protein.

v_gene: TRBV5-1; j_gene: TRBJ1-1; CDR3aa: CASSSDGQGNTEAFF
v_gene: TRBV3-1/TRBV3-2; j_gene: TRBJ2-2; CDR3aa: CASSRSGMNTGELFF
v_gene: TRBV2; j_gene: TRBJ1-1; CDR3aa: CASEQGANTEAFF
v_gene: TRBV25-1; j_gene: TRBJ1-2; CDR3aa: CASSDPALYGYTF
v_gene: TRBV5-4; j_gene: TRBJ2-7; CDR3aa: CASSGGTGQYEQYF
v_gene: TRBV7-9; j_gene: TRBJ2-3; CDR3aa: CASSVPLAGGRDTQYF
v_gene: TRBV19; j_gene: TRBJ2-7; CDR3aa: CASSIEGAGMNEQYF
v_gene: TRBV9; j_gene: TRBJ2-7; CDR3aa: CASSVEGNYEQYF
v_gene: TRBV18; j_gene: TRBJ2-4; CDR3aa: CASSPDDRGVQNIQYF
v_gene: TRBV2; j_gene: TRBJ2-7; CDR3aa: CASSHTGTGIYEQYF
v_gene: TRBV18; j_gene: TRBJ2-6; CDR3aa: CASSPRVFQEGFLSGANVLTF
v_gene: TRBV6-5; j_gene: TRBJ2-2; CDR3aa: CASRPGTANTGELFF
v_gene: TRBV5-1; j_gene: TRBJ1-1; CDR3aa: CASSFGTVVMNTEAFF
v_gene: TRBV6-4; j_gene: TRBJ2-3; CDR3aa: CASSDRDSPTDTQYF
v_gene: TRBV14; j_gene: TRBJ1-3; CDR3aa: CASSPRTATFSGNTIYF
v_gene: TRBV19; j_gene: TRBJ2-1; CDR3aa: CASSIGLAGGTKSSYNEQFF
v_gene: TRBV19; j_gene: TRBJ1-4; CDR3aa: CASSKPLQGPNEKLFF
v_gene: TRBV24-1; j_gene: TRBJ2-7; CDR3aa: CATSDFVSGGHEQYF
v_gene: TRBV4-2; j_gene: TRBJ2-2; CDR3aa: CASSPPTGELFF
v_gene: TRBV5-1; j_gene: TRBJ2-1; CDR3aa: CASSLATGVYNEQFF
v_gene: TRBV5-1; j_gene: TRBJ1-6; CDR3aa: CASSLQTPTDRSPLHF
v_gene: TRBV13; j_gene: TRBJ1-2; CDR3aa: CASSLGSLVRDDGYTF
v_gene: TRBV6-2/TRBV6-3; j_gene: TRBJ2-7; CDR3aa: CASSPRGTSVGSYEQYF
v_gene: TRBV4-1; j_gene: TRBJ2-2; CDR3aa: CASSQDDRAANTGELFF
v_gene: TRBV7-2; j_gene: TRBJ2-7; CDR3aa: CASSTSLAGGPGEQYF
v_gene: TRBV5-4; j_gene: TRBJ1-2; CDR3aa: CASSLEHSGGYTF
v_gene: TRBV7-9; j_gene: TRBJ2-2; CDR3aa: CASSFQGQGDTGELFF
v_gene: TRBV7-2; j_gene: TRBJ2-3; CDR3aa: CASSPGTASDTQYF
v_gene: TRBV10-2; j_gene: TRBJ1-5; CDR3aa: CASSKTGTGGNQPQHF
v_gene: TRBV5-1; j_gene: TRBJ2-7; CDR3aa: CASSLSGDSYEQYF
v_gene: TRBV6-1; j_gene: TRBJ1-2; CDR3aa: CASSEALQGAYGYTF
v_gene: TRBV5-1; j_gene: TRBJ2-7; CDR3aa: CASSSLDRGIYEQYF
v_gene: TRBV5-1; j_gene: TRBJ2-7; CDR3aa: CASSLGREQYF
v_gene: TRBV4-1; j_gene: TRBJ1-2; CDR3aa: CASSQVAENYGYTF
v_gene: TRBV5-6; j_gene: TRBJ1-2; CDR3aa: CASTKTDSSESPRGYTF
v_gene: TRBV5-1; j_gene: TRBJ2-5; CDR3aa: CASSLVTVFGRETQYF
v_gene: TRBV5-8; j_gene: TRBJ1-4; CDR3aa: CASSREAGTGGEKLFF
v_gene: TRBV29-1; j_gene: TRBJ2-1; CDR3aa: CSVETSGELYNEQFF
v_gene: TRBV4-1; j_gene: TRBJ2-2; CDR3aa: CASRRTVENTGELFF
v_gene: TRBV2; j_gene: TRBJ2-5; CDR3aa: CASGGEVKETQYF
v_gene: TRBV29-1; j_gene: TRBJ1-2; CDR3aa: CSVEMGGAGNYGYTF
v_gene: TRBV18; j_gene: TRBJ1-6; CDR3aa: CASSRQGARDNSPLHF
v_gene: TRBV5-6; j_gene: TRBJ1-2; CDR3aa: CASTVERRGDYGYTF
v_gene: TRBV5-1; j_gene: TRBJ2-5; CDR3aa: CASSAREQETQYF
v_gene: TRBV6-5; j_gene: TRBJ1-2; CDR3aa: CASSYSDRTGGYTF
v_gene: TRBV27; j_gene: TRBJ1-5; CDR3aa: CASSLGQNNQPQHF
v_gene: TRBV7-6; j_gene: TRBJ2-1; CDR3aa: CASSLALSPQGATYNEQFF
v_gene: TRBV19; j_gene: TRBJ2-7; CDR3aa: CASSIFPGQGYEQYF
v_gene: TRBV3-1/TRBV3-2; j_gene: TRBJ2-1; CDR3aa: CASSQGLAGYNEQFF
v_gene: TRBV2; j_gene: TRBJ2-7; CDR3aa: CASSEGQGGGEQYF
v_gene: TRBV14; j_gene: TRBJ2-7; CDR3aa: CASSLLVEYEQYF
v_gene: TRBV7-2; j_gene: TRBJ2-7; CDR3aa: CASSPSGGSYEQYF
v_gene: TRBV14; j_gene: TRBJ1-5; CDR3aa: CASSPGQGTQPQHF